Presented here are 24 T cell receptor beta chains from one specimen sequenced in a study of blood T cell repertoires in COVID-19. The table came from immunoSEQ multiplex PCR; TCRdb's copy has only in-frame clones and leaves some out. The repertoire consists of approximately 85,000 clones, with around 94% occurring once and the leading ten covering roughly 6.6%. The sequenced sample consisted of peripheral blood. These receptors all stem from an older woman with active COVID-19.

This rearrangement joins TRBV7-9 to TRBJ2-1; 7 nucleotides agree with TRBD1. The CDR3 contains 18 residues. Germline lookup yields CDR1 SEHNR and CDR2 FQNEAQ (reference sequence). The junction had 13 bases not matched to a gene; V was cut back by 5 bases and J by 0 bases. The CDR3 DNA reads TGTGCCAGCAGCCGACTTAATGACAGGGCCAGCTCCTACAATGAGCAGTTCTTC. Its translation is CASSRLNDRASSYNEQFF. Drawing the rest from reference TRBV7-9 and TRBJ2-1, the complete variable domain is DTGVSQNPRHKITKRGQNVTFRCDPISEHNRLYWYRQTLGQGPEFLTYFQNEAQLEKSRLLSDRFSAERPKGSFSTLEIQRTEQGDSAMYLCASSRLNDRASSYNEQFFGPGTRLTVL.

The chain combines TRBV3-1 (or the pseudogene TRBV3-2) with TRBJ1-6; no reliable D call. This CDR3 is 16 amino acids long. Trimming left V 4 bases short and J 0 bases short, with 10 bases between. In germline, CDR1 is LGHDT, CDR2 YNNKEL (reference sequence). CDR3 bases: TGTGCCAGCAGCCTAACAGTGAGCTCCTATAATTCACCCCTCCACTTT. This gives the protein CASSLTVSSYNSPLHF.

The chain uses TRBV28 and TRBJ1-6; D is perhaps TRBD1 (5 bases). From germline, CDR1 is MDHEN and CDR2 SYDVKM. This CDR3 region has 16 residues. V was cut by 8 bases and J by 0 bases, with 14 bases left in between. The CDR3 loop reads CASCPRQSSYNSPLHF. CDR3 DNA sequence: TGTGCCAGCTGTCCGCGACAGAGCTCCTATAATTCACCCCTCCACTTT.

This chain links TRBV5-6 with TRBJ1-1, with 9 bases that match TRBD1. Losses at the gene ends were 4 bases for V and 1 base for J; bases not matched to a gene: 8. The CDR3 loop spans 16 amino acids. Germline-derived CDR1 and CDR2 are SGHDT and YYEEEE. This CDR3 is CASSQRGTGWNTEAFF. The CDR3, as DNA: TGTGCCAGCAGCCAACGGGGGACAGGGTGGAACACTGAAGCTTTCTTT.

V usage is TRBV4-1 and J usage is TRBJ2-1; TRBD2 matches at 8 bases. Per the germline V gene, CDR1 is MGHRA and CDR2 is YSYEKL. With V trimmed by 1 base and J by 0 bases, 2 bases remained unmatched. CDR3 length: 16 amino acids. The CDR3 loop is CASSQATSASYNEQFF. The CDR3 DNA reads TGCGCCAGCAGCCAAGCGACTAGCGCCTCCTACAATGAGCAGTTCTTC.

This clone has a single count. One end of the junction varies from germline; a read error may be responsible. This sequence joins TRBV12-5 and TRBJ2-7, with D unresolved. CDR1 is LGHNT, CDR2 FRNRAP, per germline. The CDR3 is made up of 8 amino acids. DNA for the CDR3: TGTGCTAGTGGTTTGCTAGACTTC. Amino acid sequence: CASGLLDF. The full variable domain, rest sourced from reference TRBV12-5 and TRBJ2-7, is DARVTQTPRHKVTEMGQEVTMRCQPILGHNTVFWYRQTMMQGLELLAYFRNRAPLDDSGMPKDRFSAEMPDATLATLKIQPSEPRDSAVYFCASGLLDFGPGTRLTVT.

J is TRBJ2-2 and V is TRBV7-8, with TRBD1 matching over 8 bases. Germline lookup yields CDR1 SGHVS and CDR2 FQNEAQ. The ends lost 6 bases at V and 0 bases at J; junction bases unmatched: 3. CDR3 length equals 15 residues. The CDR3 loop reads CASRTDRANTGELFF. Written as DNA, the CDR3 is TGTGCCAGCAGAACGGACAGGGCGAACACCGGGGAGCTGTTTTTT.

The chain uses TRBV5-1 and TRBJ2-5, with 9 positions matching TRBD1. The CDR3 contains 17 residues. Losses at the gene ends were 4 bases for V and 2 bases for J; bases not matched to a gene: 12. CDR1 is SGHRS, CDR2 YFSETQ, per germline. This CDR3 is CASSQGTGTGRQETQYF. Written as DNA, the CDR3 is TGCGCCAGCAGCCAGGGGACAGGGACAGGGCGGCAAGAGACCCAGTACTTC.

The rearrangement joins TRBV6-2 or TRBV6-3 to TRBJ2-7; 13 bases map to TRBD2. The trim removed 6 bases at V and 2 bases at J, leaving 4 bases unmatched. CDR3 length: 15 amino acids. The germline V gene has CDR1 MNHEY and CDR2 SVGEGT. This chain's CDR3 is CASSLTSGGPYEQYF. CDR3 DNA sequence: TGTGCCAGCAGCTTGACTAGCGGGGGGCCCTACGAGCAGTACTTC.

The gene calls are TRBV3-1 (or the pseudogene TRBV3-2) and TRBJ2-2; 8 bases are a match to TRBD1. Germline CDR1 is LGHDT and CDR2 is YNNKEL (reference sequence). V lost 4 bases and J lost 5; bases outside the gene matches: 0. The CDR3 loop spans 13 amino acids. Here the CDR3 DNA reads TGTGCCAGCAGCCGACAGGGGACCGGGGAGCTGTTTTTT. Residues: CASSRQGTGELFF.

DNA of the CDR3: TGTGCCAGCAGAGCTCCCCAGCGTACCTATGGCTACACCTTC. This encodes CASRAPQRTYGYTF. The V call is TRBV28, the J call TRBJ1-2; D uncertain. V was clipped by 6 bases and J by 4 bases, with 15 bases between them. CDR3 length: 14 residues. Per the germline V gene, CDR1 is MDHEN and CDR2 is SYDVKM.

This sequence joins TRBV5-1 and TRBJ2-2; perhaps TRBD1 as D (6 bases). This CDR3 contains 15 residues. The V gene's germline CDR1 is SGHRS and CDR2 YFSETQ. V dropped 0 bases and J dropped 0 bases, with 6 bases sitting between them. CDR3 DNA: TGCGCCAGCAGCTTGGACAGGGCGAACACCGGGGAGCTGTTTTTT. It yields the protein CASSLDRANTGELFF.

The chain links TRBV6-2 or TRBV6-3 to TRBJ1-1; D may be TRBD1 (6 bases). Germline V gene data show CDR1 as MNHEY and CDR2 as SVGEGT. The CDR3 totals 14 residues. V was clipped by 2 bases and J by 11 bases, with 18 bases between them. CDR3 region: CASSYQPGHLSAFF. DNA of the CDR3: TGTGCCAGCAGTTACCAACCGGGACACCTTAGCGCTTTCTTT.

The chain joins TRBV30 to TRBJ1-2, with 9 positions matching TRBD1. The CDR3 is made up of 13 amino acids. With 1 base clipped from V and 8 bases from J, the junction kept 5 bases outside the gene matches. Germline V lookup: CDR1 GTSNPN, CDR2 SVGIG (reference sequence). The CDR3 loop is CAWSGGQGRGYTF. CDR3 nucleotide sequence: TGTGCCTGGAGTGGGGGACAGGGTAGAGGCTACACCTTC.

The chain joins TRBV10-2 to TRBJ2-3; 10 bases align to TRBD2. The CDR3 runs to 14 residues. Trimming at V came to 6 bases and at J to 0 bases, leaving 0 bases not matched to a gene. Germline CDR1 reads WSHSY; CDR2 reads SAAADI. CDR3 DNA: TGCGCCAGCAGGACTAGCGGGAGCACAGATACGCAGTATTTT. This codes for CASRTSGSTDTQYF.

There are a few counts of this clone. Mismatch with germline at one junction end may stem from a read error. The chain employs TRBV5-6 and TRBJ2-7, with D perhaps being TRBD1 or TRBD2 (9 bases each). CDR1 and CDR2 from the germline V gene are SGHDT and YYEEEE. This CDR3 region has 15 residues. The CDR3 DNA follows: TGTGCCAGCAGAGGCACCGGGACAGGGAGGACTAGCGAGATGTTC. Residues: CASRGTGTGRTSEMF.

CDR3 coding DNA: TGTGCCAGCGGGACTAGCGGGGCGAGGGGAGATACGCAGTATTTT. Protein sequence: CASGTSGARGDTQYF. J is TRBJ2-3 and V is TRBV5-5; 13 bases align to TRBD2. Germline loops: CDR1 SGHKS, CDR2 YYEKEE (reference sequence). V lost 7 bases to trimming and J lost 5 bases; unmatched junction nucleotides: 7. This CDR3 is 15 amino acids long.

For this clone: This sample also contains other DNA sequences that code for the same CDR3. The chain couples TRBV5-1 to TRBJ2-7; D is perhaps TRBD1 (6 bases). Trimming took off 4 bases at V and 6 bases at J, with 11 bases between the two ends. The CDR3 sequence is 12 residues long. Per germline, CDR1 SGHRS and CDR2 YFSETQ. The CDR3 spells CASSVQGTEQYF. The CDR3 region has the DNA TGCGCCAGCAGCGTACAGGGTACCGAGCAGTACTTC.

Only one count was recorded for this clone. The chain is built from TRBV19 and TRBJ1-1, with 7 nucleotides matching TRBD1. Germline V gene sequence: CDR1 LNHDA, CDR2 SQIVND (reference sequence). Trimming cost V 7 bases and J 1 base; bases outside gene matches: 12. The CDR3 covers 16 residues. The CDR3 reads CASTPESGGTNTEAFF. The CDR3 DNA reads as TGTGCCAGTACACCCGAATCAGGGGGGACGAACACTGAAGCTTTCTTT.

The genes are TRBV28 and TRBJ1-1; TRBD1 matches 9 bases. This CDR3 region has 14 residues. Germline values: CDR1 MDHEN, CDR2 SYDVKM. Trimming took 6 bases from V and 0 from J; bases not matched to a gene: 2. CDR3 loop: CASSRDRVNTEAFF. In nucleotides, the CDR3 is TGTGCCAGCAGCCGGGACAGGGTGAACACTGAAGCTTTCTTT.

The chain joins TRBV4-1 to TRBJ2-7, with unresolved D. V was trimmed by 0 bases and J by 1 base, leaving 16 bases between them. Per the germline V gene, CDR1 is MGHRA and CDR2 is YSYEKL. This CDR3 is built from 17 residues. The CDR3 nucleotides read TGCGCCAGCAGCCAAGATCGAGAGGCCGTCCGGTCCTACGAGCAGTACTTC. It encodes CASSQDREAVRSYEQYF.

This chain links TRBV11-3 with TRBJ2-5, with unresolved D. The CDR3 runs 13 residues. Germline V gene sequence: CDR1 SGHNT, CDR2 YENEEA. V was pared by 5 bases and J by 1 base, with 8 bases between. The CDR3 region is CASSRLTQETQYF. The CDR3 DNA reads TGTGCCAGCAGCAGACTGACCCAAGAGACCCAGTACTTC.

The chain links TRBV5-1 to TRBJ2-7; 12 bases map to TRBD2. This CDR3 is 15 amino acids long. The germline V gene has CDR1 SGHRS and CDR2 YFSETQ. V dropped 4 bases and J dropped 6; count of bases not matched to a gene: 8. For the CDR3, the DNA is TGCGCCAGCAGCCCTAGGACTAGCGGGACTAGCGAGCAGTACTTC. This encodes CASSPRTSGTSEQYF.

This chain links TRBV2 with TRBJ1-3; D gene ambiguous. Trimming removed 8 bases at V and 0 bases at J, with 11 bases between. CDR1 is SNHLY, CDR2 FYNNEI, per germline. The CDR3 contains 14 residues. The CDR3 protein is CASGLSVSGNTIYF. Here the CDR3 DNA reads TGTGCCAGCGGACTCTCCGTCTCTGGAAACACCATATATTTT.